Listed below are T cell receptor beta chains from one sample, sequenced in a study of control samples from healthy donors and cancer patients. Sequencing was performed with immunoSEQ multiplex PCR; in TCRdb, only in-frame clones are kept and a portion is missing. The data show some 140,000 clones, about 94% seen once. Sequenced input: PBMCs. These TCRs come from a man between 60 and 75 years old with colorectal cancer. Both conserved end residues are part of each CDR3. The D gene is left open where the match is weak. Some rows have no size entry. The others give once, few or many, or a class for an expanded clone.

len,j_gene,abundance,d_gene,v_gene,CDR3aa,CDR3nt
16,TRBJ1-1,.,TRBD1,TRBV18,CASSPTGGAYGTEAFF,TGTGCCAGCTCACCGACAGGGGGCGCGTATGGCACTGAAGCTTTCTTT
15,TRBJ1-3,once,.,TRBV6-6,CASTPRRDPGNTIYF,TGTGCCAGCACCCCGAGGAGGGATCCAGGAAACACCATATATTTT
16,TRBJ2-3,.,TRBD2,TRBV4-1,CASSPTSGVPTDTQYF,TGCGCCAGCAGCCCGACTAGCGGGGTCCCCACAGATACGCAGTATTTT
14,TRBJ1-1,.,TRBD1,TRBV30,CAWRSQGAGTEAFF,TGTGCCTGGCGCTCACAGGGGGCGGGCACTGAAGCTTTCTTT
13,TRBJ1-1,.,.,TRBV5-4,CASSLNRGTEAFF,TGTGCCAGCAGCTTGAACCGTGGGACTGAAGCTTTCTTT
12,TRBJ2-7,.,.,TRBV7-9,CASSGTDYEQYF,TGTGCCAGCAGCGGGACTGACTACGAGCAGTACTTC
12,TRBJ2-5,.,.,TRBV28,CASSSSVETQYF,TGTGCCAGCAGTTCTAGCGTGGAGACCCAGTACTTC
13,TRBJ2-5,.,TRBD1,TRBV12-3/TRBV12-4,CASRGRGQETQYF,TGTGCCAGCAGAGGCAGGGGGCAAGAGACCCAGTACTTC
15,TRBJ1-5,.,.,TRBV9,CASSVGQRSNQPQHF,TGTGCCAGCAGCGTAGGACAGAGGTCAAATCAGCCCCAGCATTTT
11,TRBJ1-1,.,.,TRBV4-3,CASSQGLEAFF,TGCGCCAGCAGCCAAGGGTTGGAAGCTTTCTTT
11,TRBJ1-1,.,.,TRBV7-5,CARSLVGEAFF,TGTGCCAGAAGCTTAGTTGGGGAAGCTTTCTTT
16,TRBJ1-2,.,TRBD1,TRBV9,CASSARALTGGKGYTF,TGTGCCAGCAGCGCCCGAGCCCTGACAGGGGGCAAAGGCTACACCTTC
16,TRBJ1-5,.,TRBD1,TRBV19,CASSILQGATNQPQHF,TGTGCCAGTAGTATACTACAGGGGGCAACCAATCAGCCCCAGCATTTT
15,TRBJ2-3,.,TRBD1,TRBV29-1,CSVGGDRADTDTQYF,TGCAGCGTTGGAGGGGACAGGGCGGATACAGATACGCAGTATTTT
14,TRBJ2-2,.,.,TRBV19,CASSIIPNTGELFF,TGTGCCAGTAGTATCATCCCGAACACCGGGGAGCTGTTTTTT
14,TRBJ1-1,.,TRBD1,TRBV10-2,CATRDRATNTEAFF,TGCGCCACCAGGGACAGGGCGACGAACACTGAAGCTTTCTTT
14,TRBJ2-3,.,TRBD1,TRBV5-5,CASSLGQGKDTQYF,TGTGCCAGCAGCTTGGGACAGGGAAAAGATACGCAGTATTTT
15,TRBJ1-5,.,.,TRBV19,CASSLGPASNQPQHF,TGTGCCAGTAGTCTCGGCCCGGCGAGCAATCAGCCCCAGCATTTT
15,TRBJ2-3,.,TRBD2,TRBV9,CASSVGRGNTDTQYF,TGTGCCAGCAGCGTAGGGCGGGGGAACACAGATACGCAGTATTTT
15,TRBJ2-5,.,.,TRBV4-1,CASSQGRGRIETQYF,TGCGCCAGCAGCCAAGGCCGGGGGCGCATCGAGACCCAGTACTTC
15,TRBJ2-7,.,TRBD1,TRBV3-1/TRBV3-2,CASSQVGTDPGFQYF,TGTGCCAGCAGCCAAGTGGGGACAGACCCTGGATTTCAGTACTTC
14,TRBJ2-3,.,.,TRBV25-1,CASAHSPSTDTQYF,TGTGCCAGCGCCCATTCACCTAGCACAGATACGCAGTATTTT
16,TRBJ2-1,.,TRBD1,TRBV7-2,CASSLSGGPAVNEQFF,TGTGCCAGCAGCTTATCAGGGGGCCCGGCGGTAAATGAGCAGTTCTTC
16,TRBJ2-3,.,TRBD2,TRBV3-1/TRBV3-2,CASSQVGGGAGDTQYF,TGTGCCAGCAGCCAGGTTGGCGGGGGGGCCGGGGATACGCAGTATTTT
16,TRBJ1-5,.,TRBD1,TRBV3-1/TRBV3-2,CASSPTGTGYDQPQHF,TGTGCCAGCAGCCCCACCGGGACAGGGTACGATCAGCCCCAGCATTTT
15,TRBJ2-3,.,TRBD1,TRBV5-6,CASSPDRVATDTQYF,TGTGCCAGCAGCCCTGACAGGGTAGCGACAGATACGCAGTATTTT
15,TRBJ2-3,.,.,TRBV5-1,CASSLLFTSTDTQYF,TGCGCCAGCAGCTTGTTGTTTACTAGCACAGATACGCAGTATTTT
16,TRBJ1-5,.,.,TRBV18,CASSSGGGGINQPQHF,TGTGCCAGCTCCTCCGGAGGGGGGGGAATCAATCAGCCCCAGCATTTT
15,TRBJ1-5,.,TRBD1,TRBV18,CASSPGTASNQPQHF,TGTGCCAGCTCGCCCGGGACAGCTAGCAATCAGCCCCAGCATTTT
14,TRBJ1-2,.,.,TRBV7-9,CASGGRFYSHGYTF,TGTGCCAGCGGGGGACGGTTCTATAGTCATGGCTACACCTTC
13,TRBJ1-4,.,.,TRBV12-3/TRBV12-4,CASRQGGSEKLFF,TGTGCCAGCAGGCAGGGTGGCAGTGAAAAACTGTTTTTT
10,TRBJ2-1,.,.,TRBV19,CASGGNEQFF,TGTGCCAGTGGAGGCAATGAGCAGTTCTTC
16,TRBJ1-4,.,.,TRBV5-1,CASSLGGAGGYEKLFF,TGCGCCAGCAGCTTGGGGGGAGCCGGAGGGTATGAAAAACTGTTTTTT
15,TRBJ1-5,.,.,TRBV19,CASKSGQLSYQPQHF,TGTGCCAGTAAGTCGGGACAACTATCCTATCAGCCCCAGCATTTT
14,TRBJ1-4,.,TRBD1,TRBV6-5,CASRSTGVHEKLFF,TGTGCCAGCAGGTCGACAGGGGTTCATGAAAAACTGTTTTTT
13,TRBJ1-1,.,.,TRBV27,CASTSWEGTEAFF,TGTGCCAGTACATCATGGGAGGGAACTGAAGCTTTCTTT
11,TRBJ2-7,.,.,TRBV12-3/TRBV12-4,CASSYSYEQYF,TGTGCCAGCAGCTACTCCTACGAGCAGTACTTC
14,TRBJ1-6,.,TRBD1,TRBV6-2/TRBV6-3,CASSRDRNDSPLHF,TGTGCCAGCAGCCGGGACAGGAACGATTCACCCCTCCACTTT
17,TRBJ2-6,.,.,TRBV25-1,CASSEGTGPSGANVLTF,TGTGCCAGCAGTGAAGGTACGGGACCCTCTGGGGCCAACGTCCTGACTTTC
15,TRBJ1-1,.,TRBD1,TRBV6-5,CASRFSGTGNTEAFF,TGTGCCAGCCGATTCTCCGGGACAGGGAACACTGAAGCTTTCTTT